The 16 T cell receptor beta chains below all came from one sample that was sequenced in a study of blood T cell repertoires in COVID-19. TCRdb's copy holds only in-frame clones and misses some; the assay was immunoSEQ multiplex PCR. This table has more than 20,000 clones, around 90% appearing once. The source material was peripheral blood. The receptor source for this set is a woman aged 55 to 70 with active COVID-19.

The V and J genes are TRBV18 and TRBJ2-2; the match to TRBD2 covers 13 bases. Trimming removed 3 bases from V and 6 bases from J; junction bases left unmatched: 16. Germline CDR1 reads KGHSH; CDR2 reads LQKENI. This CDR3 contains 20 residues. The CDR3 coding sequence is TGTGCCAGCTCACCTCGGGGACTAGCGGGGACCCACGGCCTGGCCGGGGAGCTGTTTTTT. Encoded protein: CASSPRGLAGTHGLAGELFF.

CDR3 sequence: CSVEEGQGDEKLFF. CDR3 DNA: TGCAGCGTTGAAGAGGGACAGGGGGATGAAAAACTGTTTTTT. The J gene is TRBJ1-4, the V gene TRBV29-1; 11 bases are a match to TRBD1. With V trimmed by 0 bases and J by 6 bases, 0 bases remained unmatched. CDR3 length equals 14 residues. The germline V gene has CDR1 SQVTM and CDR2 ANQGSEA.

The chain combines TRBV28 with TRBJ2-2; 7 bases are shared with TRBD2. This CDR3 spans 15 amino acids. Germline values: CDR1 MDHEN, CDR2 SYDVKM. J was trimmed by 0 bases and V by 8 bases; bases with no gene match: 6. CDR3 coding DNA: TGTGCCAGCGCCGCTAGCGGAACGAACACCGGGGAGCTGTTTTTT. It codes for CASAASGTNTGELFF.

This chain uses TRBV6-4 with TRBJ1-6; TRBD1 aligns across 9 bases. This CDR3 comprises 15 residues. Germline V gene sequence: CDR1 MRHNA, CDR2 SNTAGT. V dropped 6 bases and J dropped 8; count of bases not matched to a gene: 8. The DNA for the CDR3 is TGTGCCAGCAGCGCAGGGGACAGGGCTCATTCACCCCTCCACTTT. It codes for CASSAGDRAHSPLHF.

This rearrangement joins TRBV27 to TRBJ2-7, with 14 nucleotides matching TRBD2. CDR1 is MNHEY, CDR2 SMNVEV, per germline (reference sequence). V lost 6 bases, J lost 3 bases, and 7 bases stayed unmatched. This CDR3 is built from 16 residues. CDR3 residues: CASSRRGTSGSYEQYF. Here the CDR3 DNA reads TGTGCCAGCAGCCGACGCGGGACTAGCGGGAGCTACGAGCAGTACTTC.

This sequence joins TRBV10-3 and TRBJ2-3, with D tentatively TRBD1 (6 bases). From germline, CDR1 is ENHRY and CDR2 SYGVKD. The V gene lost 6 bases and the J gene lost 0 bases, with 10 bases spanning the gap. The CDR3 extends over 14 amino acids. CDR3 in DNA: TGTGCCATCAGCCGGGACACAAGCACAGATACGCAGTATTTT. Protein sequence: CAISRDTSTDTQYF.

The rearrangement links TRBV9 to TRBJ2-7; possibly TRBD1 for D (7 bases). Deletions cut 0 bases from V and 3 bases from J, with 10 bases between. In germline, CDR1 is SGDLS, CDR2 YYNGEE. The CDR3 runs 14 residues. CDR3 amino acids: CASSVGGTDYEQYF. The CDR3 DNA is TGTGCCAGCAGCGTAGGCGGGACAGACTACGAGCAGTACTTC.

The CDR3, as DNA: TGTGCCAGCAGCCTACGAACACTAAAGGGACAGAGTGGCTACACCTTC. Translation: CASSLRTLKGQSGYTF. V is TRBV3-1 (or the pseudogene TRBV3-2) and J is TRBJ1-2; 7 bases fit TRBD1. V trimming: 4 bases; J trimming: 7 bases; junction bases outside the gene matches: 15. This CDR3 has 16 amino acids. CDR1 is LGHDT and CDR2 is YNNKEL in the germline V gene (reference sequence).

The J gene is TRBJ2-3, the V gene TRBV5-1; TRBD2 agrees at 15 bases. The CDR3 has 17 residues. J lost 3 bases, V lost 4 bases, and 6 bases had no gene match. The germline gives CDR1 SGHRS, CDR2 YFSETQ. The DNA of the CDR3 is TGCGCCAGCAGCCCGAGGGGACTAGCGGGAGGAACAGATACGCAGTATTTT. This encodes CASSPRGLAGGTDTQYF.

The V gene is TRBV28, the J gene TRBJ2-2; D possibly corresponds to TRBD1 (6 bases). V dropped 5 bases and J dropped 2 bases, with 12 bases sitting between them. CDR1 MDHEN and CDR2 SYDVKM come from the germline V gene. This CDR3 spans 15 amino acids. CDR3 region: CASSTQGRNTGELFF. The CDR3 DNA follows: TGTGCCAGCAGTACCCAGGGGCGAAACACCGGGGAGCTGTTTTTT. Complete variable domain (other parts from reference TRBV28 and TRBJ2-2): DVKVTQSSRYLVKRTGEKVFLECVQDMDHENMFWYRQDPGLGLRLIYFSYDVKMKEKGDIPEGYSVSREKKERFSLILESASTNQTSMYLCASSTQGRNTGELFFGEGSRLTVL.

The chain carries TRBV28 and TRBJ2-3; TRBD1 might be the D (6 bases). Germline CDR1 and CDR2: MDHEN and SYDVKM. Trimming took 5 bases from V and 2 from J, leaving 20 bases between them. CDR3 size: 17 residues. CDR3 region: CASSRLNRVPYTDTQYF. DNA for the CDR3: TGTGCCAGCAGTCGACTGAACAGGGTCCCCTACACAGATACGCAGTATTTT.

The V and J genes are TRBV27 and TRBJ2-2, with D possibly matching TRBD2 (6 bases). CDR1 and CDR2 (germline): MNHEY, SMNVEV (reference sequence). Between the trimmed V and J ends, which lost 10 bases and 3 bases, there was a span of 15 bases. This CDR3 spans 14 amino acids. In DNA, the CDR3 is TGTGCCATCCGGTTGGCGGGATACACCGGGGAGCTGTTTTTT. Its translation: CAIRLAGYTGELFF.

This chain uses TRBV28 with TRBJ2-7; TRBD1 agrees at 8 bases. This CDR3 region has 15 residues. V lost 3 bases to trimming and J lost 4 bases; unmatched junction nucleotides: 8. Germline V lookup: CDR1 MDHEN, CDR2 SYDVKM. In DNA form, the CDR3 reads TGTGCCAGCAGTTTCCCTCGACAGGGGTTTTACGAGCAGTACTTC. This sequence encodes CASSFPRQGFYEQYF.

The J gene is TRBJ2-3, the V gene TRBV12-3 or TRBV12-4, with D possibly matching TRBD2 (5 bases). V lost 1 base, J lost 8 bases, and 7 bases lay in between. The length of the CDR3 is 12 residues. CDR3 in DNA: TGTGCCAGCAGTTTAGGTCGGGGTACGCAGTATTTT. Amino acids: CASSLGRGTQYF.

The chain couples TRBV7-2 to TRBJ2-1; unclear D gene. The V gene lost 2 bases and the J gene lost 0 bases, with 8 bases spanning the gap. This CDR3 is 15 amino acids long. Per the germline V gene, CDR1 is SGHTA and CDR2 is FQGNSA. The CDR3 loop is CASSLSPGSYNEQFF. The CDR3, as DNA: TGTGCCAGCAGCTTATCTCCAGGCTCCTACAATGAGCAGTTCTTC.

J is TRBJ2-3 and V is TRBV18; possible D gene TRBD2, 5 bases. Looked up from germline, CDR1 is KGHSH and CDR2 is LQKENI. Trimming took 5 bases from V and 1 from J, leaving 10 bases between them. The CDR3 is 14 amino acids. CDR3 amino acids: CASSTDWGTDTQYF. For the CDR3, the DNA is TGTGCCAGCTCAACGGACTGGGGCACAGATACGCAGTATTTT.